This T cell receptor (beta chain) was sequenced in a study of high-grade serous ovarian cancer treatment subgroups. Overall study findings and caveats: The analyses considered CDR3 and ignored CDR1 and CDR2. These tumor repertoires lack spatial information from bulk sequencing.

Tumor samples were obtained before definitive surgery or chemotherapy. This clone turned up a few times. Its cognate antigen is unknown. Sequencing used immunoSEQ multiplex PCR; TCRdb keeps in-frame clones, though not all of them. The table has around 2,000 clones, 75% to 85% seen once. V was trimmed by 3 bases and J by 9 bases, leaving 12 bases between them. Germline V gene data show CDR1 as LNHDA and CDR2 as SQIVND (reference sequence). The CDR3 has 12 residues. The clonotype was recovered from a human donor with high-grade serous ovarian cancer. The source material was tumor tissue. The chain is built from TRBV19 and TRBJ2-7; TRBD2 is a possible D gene (5 bases). As DNA, the CDR3 is TGTGCCAGTAGTATTTGGGAGCAGAGGCAGTACTTC. Protein sequence: CASSIWEQRQYF.